This entry lists 24 T cell receptor beta chains sequenced from one sample in a study of CD8+ T cells in alopecia areata. Sequencing relied on a cDNA template that was reverse transcribed from extracted RNA. The protocol was immunoSEQ multiplex PCR, while the TCRdb copy is restricted to in-frame clones and leaves out a portion. The sample consists of around 150,000 clones, roughly 65% of them appearing once. Treatment given: oral pan-JAK inhibitor, 5-10 mg twice daily. The sample was CD4+ T cells sorted from blood, taken at week 4, from a patient treated with tofacitinib. The receptors here all came from a human donor with alopecia areata.

This chain joins TRBV30 and TRBJ1-2; TRBD1 matches 7 bases. CDR3 length equals 13 residues. Trimming at V came to 0 bases and at J to 8 bases, leaving 6 bases not matched to a gene. Germline V CDR1 and CDR2: GTSNPN, SVGIG (reference sequence). The CDR3 sequence: CAWSVTGPGGYTF. The CDR3 DNA is TGTGCCTGGAGTGTGACAGGGCCCGGGGGCTACACCTTC.

This clone was seen a handful of times. The CDR3, as DNA: TGCAGCGTTCAGGGTACGACTGAAAAACTGTTTTTT. Protein: CSVQGTTEKLFF. The genes are TRBV29-1 and TRBJ1-4; D perhaps matches TRBD1 (5 bases). The V end was cut by 5 bases, the J end by 7 bases, with 11 bases between. There are 12 residues in the CDR3. CDR1 SQVTM and CDR2 ANQGSEA come from the germline V gene.

The V and J genes are TRBV5-6 and TRBJ1-2; D remains unclear. V gave up 2 bases and J gave up 2 bases, with 7 bases separating them. The germline V gene encodes CDR1 SGHDT and CDR2 YYEEEE. This CDR3 is 13 amino acids long. CDR3 residues: CASSFSQNYGYTF. CDR3 DNA sequence: TGTGCCAGCAGCTTCTCACAGAACTATGGCTACACCTTC.

This clone was observed a single time. V is TRBV30 and J is TRBJ2-1; 9 nucleotides align to TRBD2. Trimming cost V 0 bases and J 4 bases; bases outside gene matches: 7. Per the germline V gene, CDR1 is GTSNPN and CDR2 is SVGIG (reference sequence). The CDR3 contains 16 residues. Here the CDR3 reads CAWSVRGSGGYNEQFF. The CDR3 DNA reads TGTGCCTGGAGTGTACGAGGTAGCGGGGGATACAATGAGCAGTTCTTC.

The chain uses TRBV29-1 and TRBJ2-6; possible D gene TRBD1, 6 bases. CDR1 and CDR2 (germline): SQVTM, ANQGSEA. V shed 5 bases and J shed 0 bases, with 17 bases lying between them. This CDR3 region has 17 residues. The CDR3 sequence: CSVPLGHSGSGANVLTF. The CDR3 bases are TGCAGCGTTCCCCTGGGACATTCTGGCTCTGGGGCCAACGTCCTGACTTTC.

J is TRBJ2-2 and V is TRBV9; 9 bases align to TRBD2. V trimming: 7 bases; J trimming: 2 bases; junction bases outside the gene matches: 15. Germline V gene data show CDR1 as SGDLS and CDR2 as YYNGEE. CDR3 length equals 18 residues. CDR3 coding DNA: TGTGCCAGCTTACCGGGGCTAGCGGGGAAACCAAACACCGGGGAGCTGTTTTTT. It translates to CASLPGLAGKPNTGELFF.

This clone has just a few counts. V usage is TRBV18 and J usage is TRBJ2-2; D might be TRBD2 (5 bases). The germline V and J ends were trimmed by 1 base and 1 base, with 10 bases remaining between them. CDR1 KGHSH and CDR2 LQKENI come from the germline V gene. The length of the CDR3 is 16 residues. DNA of the CDR3: TGTGCCAGCTCACCACAAGAGGGCAGGAACACCGGGGAGCTGTTTTTT. Translation: CASSPQEGRNTGELFF.

The chain carries TRBV5-6 and TRBJ1-1; D possibly corresponds to TRBD1 (5 bases). Germline V lookup: CDR1 SGHDT, CDR2 YYEEEE. Trimming stripped 3 bases from V and 6 bases from J, with 21 bases between. This CDR3 contains 16 residues. CDR3 DNA: TGTGCCAGCAGCTGGGGGGGTCCGGCTTTAGGTTCTGAAGCTTTCTTT. Translation gives CASSWGGPALGSEAFF.

The chain couples TRBV2 to TRBJ2-6; the match to TRBD1 covers 9 bases. This CDR3 spans 16 amino acids. V gave up 6 bases and J gave up 0 bases; unmatched junction bases: 3. Germline CDR1 SNHLY, CDR2 FYNNEI. CDR3 DNA sequence: TGTGCCAGCAGGGGACAGGGTGACTCTGGGGCCAACGTCCTGACTTTC. This translates into CASRGQGDSGANVLTF.

This clone was counted only a few times. V is TRBV19 and J is TRBJ2-1, with 11 bases fitting TRBD2. The CDR3 consists of 16 residues. V shed 6 bases and J 3 bases; nucleotides not matched to a gene: 7. CDR1 is LNHDA, CDR2 SQIVND, per germline (reference sequence). CDR3 sequence reads: CASSTIAGGLYNEQFF. The DNA for the CDR3 is TGTGCCAGTAGCACCATAGCGGGGGGGCTCTACAATGAGCAGTTCTTC.

The J gene is TRBJ2-5, the V gene TRBV29-1; D not resolved. Germline V gives CDR1 SQVTM, CDR2 ANQGSEA. CDR3 length equals 13 residues. V was trimmed by 5 bases and J by 1 base, leaving 11 bases between them. The CDR3 protein is CSVRRQIQETQYF. CDR3 in DNA: TGCAGCGTTAGACGACAAATCCAAGAGACCCAGTACTTC.

In its sample, this clone was seen a few times. V gene TRBV5-1 combines with J gene TRBJ2-5; no definite D call. The CDR3 extends over 12 amino acids. The germline V gene encodes CDR1 SGHRS and CDR2 YFSETQ. V lost 0 bases to trimming and J lost 2 bases, with 2 bases between them. The CDR3: CASSLEQETQYF. The CDR3 DNA reads TGCGCCAGCAGCTTGGAGCAAGAGACCCAGTACTTC.

This clone was observed a few times. This chain connects TRBV10-3 to TRBJ1-2; TRBD1 is a possible D gene (6 bases). The V gene's germline CDR1 is ENHRY and CDR2 SYGVKD. The CDR3 consists of 11 residues. V lost 6 bases to trimming and J lost 8 bases, with 10 bases between them. The CDR3 sequence is CAISGGRGYTF. Here the CDR3 DNA reads TGTGCCATCAGCGGGGGGCGAGGCTACACCTTC.

V gene TRBV7-3 combines with J gene TRBJ2-2; D ambiguous. This CDR3 spans 13 amino acids. V was pared by 5 bases and J by 6 bases, with 10 bases between. Looked up from germline, CDR1 is SGHTA and CDR2 is FQGTGA. CDR3 bases: TGTGCCAGCAGCCGAGGAAGGGCCGGGGAGCTGTTTTTT. It translates to CASSRGRAGELFF.

The chain employs TRBV30 and TRBJ2-7, with a weak D call TRBD1 (7 bases). This CDR3 region has 13 residues. The V gene lost 3 bases and the J gene lost 2 bases, with 11 bases spanning the gap. Germline CDR1 reads GTSNPN; CDR2 reads SVGIG (reference sequence). This CDR3 is CAWREGATYEQYF. For the CDR3, the DNA is TGTGCCTGGAGGGAGGGGGCCACCTACGAGCAGTACTTC.

This clone was observed a few times. The chain uses TRBV5-6 and TRBJ2-5; D remains ambiguous. The V and J ends lost 3 bases and 1 base respectively, with 7 bases between them. The CDR3 contains 13 residues. Germline values: CDR1 SGHDT, CDR2 YYEEEE. CDR3 sequence reads: CASSSERQETQYF. CDR3 coding DNA: TGTGCCAGCAGCTCCGAGCGCCAAGAGACCCAGTACTTC.

The genes are TRBV14 and TRBJ1-4; unclear D gene. V shed 0 bases and J shed 8 bases, with 16 bases lying between them. Germline loops: CDR1 SGHDN, CDR2 FVKESK. This CDR3 region has 16 residues. The CDR3 nucleotides are TGTGCCAGCAGCCAAGAGAGATTGGCGGTGGAGGAAAAACTGTTTTTT. Translating it yields CASSQERLAVEEKLFF.

This rearrangement joins TRBV25-1 to TRBJ2-7; D uncertain. The CDR3 length is 14 residues. Trimming left V 0 bases short and J 7 bases short, with 13 bases between. Germline V lookup: CDR1 MGHDK, CDR2 SYGVNS. As DNA, the CDR3 is TGTGCCAGCAGTGAATATCCAGACGCCTCGGAGCAGTACTTC. Its protein product is CASSEYPDASEQYF.

The chain is built from TRBV5-6 and TRBJ2-3; D is unclear. Germline V gene data show CDR1 as SGHDT and CDR2 as YYEEEE. The germline V and J ends were trimmed by 4 bases and 0 bases, with 15 bases remaining between them. This CDR3 has 16 residues. For the CDR3, the DNA is TGTGCCAGCAGCCCTACCTGGGAATCTAGCACAGATACGCAGTATTTT. It encodes CASSPTWESSTDTQYF.

The rearrangement uses TRBV5-6 and TRBJ2-3; D ambiguous. The germline CDR1 and CDR2 sequences are SGHDT and YYEEEE. This CDR3 spans 13 amino acids. V was shortened by 1 base and J by 0 bases, with 3 bases between the two germline ends. For the CDR3, the DNA is TGTGCCAGCAGCTTGCGGAGCACAGATACGCAGTATTTT. It is translated as CASSLRSTDTQYF.

In its sample, this clone was seen a few times. The rearrangement links TRBV10-3 to TRBJ2-3, with 7 bases fitting TRBD2. The germline CDR1 and CDR2 sequences are ENHRY and SYGVKD. The trim removed 2 bases at V and 2 bases at J, leaving 7 bases unmatched. The CDR3 covers 16 residues. CDR3 DNA: TGTGCCATCAGTGAGCTTCTCGGGGGGTACACAGATACGCAGTATTTT. Protein sequence: CAISELLGGYTDTQYF.

The chain couples TRBV29-1 to TRBJ2-2; 10 positions match TRBD1. CDR3 length: 14 residues. Germline V gene data show CDR1 as SQVTM and CDR2 as ANQGSEA. Trimming at V came to 4 bases and at J to 4 bases, leaving 3 bases not matched to a gene. The CDR3 region is CSVVGTGVTGELFF. The CDR3 DNA reads as TGCAGCGTTGTCGGGACAGGGGTCACCGGGGAGCTGTTTTTT.

This clone was detected a few times. The chain has TRBV5-6 and TRBJ1-3; 7 bases align to TRBD1. V was clipped by 4 bases and J by 5 bases; unmatched bases: 3. The CDR3 extends over 13 amino acids. Germline V gives CDR1 SGHDT, CDR2 YYEEEE. In nucleotides, the CDR3 is TGTGCCAGCAGCCCACAGGGGAGAAACACCATATATTTT. Protein product: CASSPQGRNTIYF.

The chain carries TRBV7-2 and TRBJ1-2; weak D call: TRBD1 (5 bases). V was cut by 1 base and J by 2 bases, with 11 bases left in between. CDR1 is SGHTA and CDR2 is FQGNSA in the germline V gene. The CDR3 is 15 amino acids. The CDR3 region has the DNA TGTGCCAGCAGCTTAGAGTCGGGGGTAAACTATGGCTACACCTTC. It yields the protein CASSLESGVNYGYTF.